A selection of T cell receptor beta chains follows, all from one sample in a study of siplizumab effects on memory and regulatory T cells. TCRdb's copy holds only in-frame clones and misses some; the assay was immunoSEQ multiplex PCR. The sample includes about 100,000 clones, about 95% of them seen just once. Sequences were obtained from non-Treg CD4+ T cells sorted from blood. These receptors were collected from a human donor in good health. CDR3s include the opening cysteine and the closing phenylalanine or tryptophan. D genes are given only for firm matches. Rows give clone size only sometimes, using once, few, many, or a class for an expanded clone.

>TRBJ2-7|14|TRBV5-5|NA|NA
TGTGCCAGCAGCCCCCCAGGGGGACTATACGAGCAGTACTTC
CASSPPGGLYEQYF
>TRBJ1-2|15|TRBV5-6|NA|TRBD1
TGTGCCAGCCAGCCCGGGGACAGGGGTGGCTATGGCTACACCTTC
CASQPGDRGGYGYTF
>TRBJ2-1|14|TRBV25-1|NA|NA
TGTGCCAGCAGTGAAAGCTGGGCCTACAATGAGCAGTTCTTC
CASSESWAYNEQFF
>TRBJ1-2|13|TRBV5-1|NA|TRBD1
TGCGCCAGCAGCTTGGGGACAGGGTGGGGCTACACCTTC
CASSLGTGWGYTF
>TRBJ2-2|17|TRBV29-1|NA|NA
TGCAGCGTTGAAGATCTTAATAGGGGTGTGGTCACCGGGGAGCTGTTTTTT
CSVEDLNRGVVTGELFF
>TRBJ1-1|14|TRBV16|NA|NA
TGTGCCAGCAGCCAATTGGATGTGAACACTGAAGCTTTCTTT
CASSQLDVNTEAFF
>TRBJ2-3|15|TRBV6-1|once|TRBD2
TGTGCCAGCCTACTAGCGCGCGGGGGCACAGATACGCAGTATTTT
CASLLARGGTDTQYF
>TRBJ2-1|13|TRBV5-1|once|NA
TGCGCCAGCAGCTTGGGATCTTACAATGAGCAGTTCTTC
CASSLGSYNEQFF
>TRBJ2-1|14|TRBV5-1|once|TRBD2
TGCGCCAGCAGCTTGCTTTCGGGAGGCAATGAGCAGTTCTTC
CASSLLSGGNEQFF
>TRBJ2-7|14|TRBV7-8|NA|TRBD2
TGTGCCAGCAGCTTAGGCCTAGCGGGACTCGAGCAGTACTTC
CASSLGLAGLEQYF
>TRBJ2-5|13|TRBV19|NA|TRBD2
TGTGCCAGTAGTAGCGACTCGGGAGGGACCCAGTACTTC
CASSSDSGGTQYF
>TRBJ2-2|16|TRBV5-1|NA|TRBD2
TGCGCCAGCCGCTTGACTAGCGGGAGGGGCACCGGGGAGCTGTTTTTT
CASRLTSGRGTGELFF
>TRBJ1-2|13|TRBV14|few|NA
TGTGCCAGCAGCCCACAGGGTTACTTCGGCTACACCTTC
CASSPQGYFGYTF
>TRBJ1-4|15|TRBV6-5|NA|NA
TGTGCCAGCAGTTACTTTCCCGCAACTAATGAAAAACTGTTTTTT
CASSYFPATNEKLFF
>TRBJ2-2|14|TRBV7-9|once|NA
TGTGCCAGCAGCTTAGCGGTGAACACCGGGGAGCTGTTTTTT
CASSLAVNTGELFF
>TRBJ2-7|16|TRBV7-3|NA|TRBD2
TGTGCCAGCCAAGCAGGACTAGCGGGAGTTGGAAGCGAGCAGTACTTC
CASQAGLAGVGSEQYF
>TRBJ1-1|18|TRBV28|NA|NA
TGTGCCAGCAGTCCCCCCTGGAGGGGGAGAAGGTCGAAGACTGAAGCTTTCTTT
CASSPPWRGRRSKTEAFF
>TRBJ1-1|15|TRBV2|few|TRBD1
TGTGCCAGCAGTGCGAGACAGGGGGCTTTCACTGAAGCTTTCTTT
CASSARQGAFTEAFF
>TRBJ2-5|13|TRBV2|NA|NA
TGTGCCAGCAGTGAGGACTTACAAGAGACCCAGTACTTC
CASSEDLQETQYF
>TRBJ1-2|13|TRBV5-6|NA|TRBD1
TGTGCCAGCAGCACAGTAATGTGGGGACAGAGGACCTTC
CASSTVMWGQRTF
>TRBJ2-5|14|TRBV27|NA|TRBD2
TGTGCCAGCCGTGCCGGGAGGGCCGTTGAGACCCAGTACTTC
CASRAGRAVETQYF
>TRBJ2-5|16|TRBV7-2|NA|TRBD2
TGTGCCAGCAGCTTAGACGCGCGGGAGGGGCGGGAGACCCAGTACTTC
CASSLDAREGRETQYF
>TRBJ1-2|20|TRBV4-1|NA|TRBD1
TGCGCCAGCAGCCAAAGGGACAAGGATATATTAAGGACAGGGGAATATGGCTACACCTTC
CASSQRDKDILRTGEYGYTF
>TRBJ2-3|15|TRBV10-2|NA|NA
TGCGCCAGCAGTGACGGGGGACGAGAGATTGATACGCAGTATTTT
CASSDGGREIDTQYF
>TRBJ2-7|14|TRBV30|NA|TRBD1
TGTGCCTGGAGGACGGGACAGAGAGCCTACGAGCAGTACTTC
CAWRTGQRAYEQYF
>TRBJ2-5|17|TRBV4-2|NA|NA
TGTGCCAGCAGCGTCAGTAGGGGGGAGGGAGCTGGGGAGACCCAGTACTTC
CASSVSRGEGAGETQYF
>TRBJ1-2|12|TRBV30|NA|NA
TGTGCCTGGAGTGTACTTGGCTATGGCTACACCTTC
CAWSVLGYGYTF
>TRBJ2-1|14|TRBV6-1|NA|TRBD2
TGTGCCAGCTCTAGCGGGAGCCCACCGGATGAGCAGTTCTTC
CASSSGSPPDEQFF
>TRBJ1-5|15|TRBV28|once|NA
TGTGCCAGCAGTTTAGCCGTGGGGGGCAATCAGCCCCAGCATTTT
CASSLAVGGNQPQHF
>TRBJ2-7|15|TRBV2|NA|NA
TGTGCCAGCAGTGAAGACGGGAACTTCTCCTACGAGCAGTACTTC
CASSEDGNFSYEQYF
>TRBJ2-1|15|TRBV5-1|NA|NA
TGCGCCAGCAGCCTGGGACTCCTTGACTACAATGAGCAGTTCTTC
CASSLGLLDYNEQFF
>TRBJ2-1|16|TRBV7-3|NA|TRBD2
TGTGCCAGCAGCCGACGAGGCGGGAGCTCCTACAATGAGCAGTTCTTC
CASSRRGGSSYNEQFF
>TRBJ2-2|14|TRBV15|once|NA
TGTGCCACCAGCAGAGATCTGTTAACCGGGGAGCTGTTTTTT
CATSRDLLTGELFF
>TRBJ1-2|14|TRBV6-5|NA|TRBD1
TGTGCCAGCAGTTACCGGGACAGGGGGTATGGCTACACCTTC
CASSYRDRGYGYTF
>TRBJ1-5|15|TRBV19|once|NA
TGTGCCAGTAGTATCGAACTCTTAAACAATCAGCCCCAGCATTTT
CASSIELLNNQPQHF
>TRBJ1-5|14|TRBV19|NA|NA
TGTGCCAGTAGCATAGCGGGGAGAAATCAGCCCCAGCATTTT
CASSIAGRNQPQHF
>TRBJ2-7|14|TRBV28|NA|TRBD2
TGTGCCAGCAGTTTAACGGGGGGGACCTACGAGCAGTACTTC
CASSLTGGTYEQYF
>TRBJ2-7|12|TRBV6-5|NA|NA
TGTGCCAGCAGCCCGACTGAATACGAGCAGTACTTC
CASSPTEYEQYF
>TRBJ1-1|15|TRBV14|NA|NA
TGTGCCAGCAGCCAATTTAGGGGCCTGAACACTGAAGCTTTCTTT
CASSQFRGLNTEAFF
>TRBJ1-2|14|TRBV6-1|NA|NA
TGTGCCAGCAGTGAAAGAGGCAATAACTATGGCTACACCTTC
CASSERGNNYGYTF
>TRBJ1-1|14|TRBV29-1|NA|TRBD1
TGCAGCGTTGAAGTAGGACAGGGGGCGAGGGGAGCTTTCTTT
CSVEVGQGARGAFF
>TRBJ1-1|16|TRBV25-1|once|TRBD1
TGTGCCAGCAGTTCCACCCGACAGGGAGGGAACACTGAAGCTTTCTTT
CASSSTRQGGNTEAFF
>TRBJ2-3|16|TRBV5-1|NA|TRBD2
TGCGCCAGCAGCTTTCCTAGCGGGGGTAGCACAGATACGCAGTATTTT
CASSFPSGGSTDTQYF
>TRBJ2-3|17|TRBV12-5|NA|TRBD2
TGTGCTAGTGGTTTGAGGGCAGCGGGGAGTCTCACAGATACGCAGTATTTT
CASGLRAAGSLTDTQYF
>TRBJ2-7|17|TRBV5-6|NA|TRBD2
TGTGCCAGCAGAGAAAGACTAGCGGGCATTTCAACGAAGGAGCAGTACTTC
CASRERLAGISTKEQYF
>TRBJ1-2|18|TRBV27|NA|NA
TGTGCCAGCAGTTTTTACGGGAGACAGTCGGGTTTCCCCTATGGCTACACCTTC
CASSFYGRQSGFPYGYTF
>TRBJ1-1|12|TRBV7-9|NA|TRBD1
TGTGCCAGCAGCCCAGGGGGCACTGAAGCTTTCTTT
CASSPGGTEAFF
>TRBJ2-1|10|TRBV30|NA|NA
TGTGCCTTACGACTGTCGGGGCAGTTCTTC
CALRLSGQFF
>TRBJ2-3|15|TRBV10-3|once|TRBD2
TGTGCCATTAAAGATGTGAGCGGGAGGACCGATACGCAGTATTTT
CAIKDVSGRTDTQYF
>TRBJ1-1|15|TRBV5-1|NA|NA
TGCGCCAGCAGCAGGGACGGTGGATGGGCAGATGAAGCTTTCTTT
CASSRDGGWADEAFF